Below, 20 T cell receptor beta chains from the same sample are listed, as sequenced in a study of cytomegalovirus exposure and HLA in healthy donors. 13 Jbeta primers and 60 Vbeta primers were used for the PCR. Only in-frame clones appear in the TCRdb table, and some are missing; sequencing was by immunoSEQ multiplex PCR. The sample contains 130,000 to 150,000 clones, roughly three quarters of which appear only once. Material: PBMCs. The source of these receptors is a woman aged 35 to 49 in good health and CMV-seropositive.

The chain recombines TRBV5-1 with TRBJ1-2; no firm D call. V was trimmed by 0 bases and J by 7 bases, leaving 16 bases between them. The CDR3 totals 15 residues. Per germline, CDR1 SGHRS and CDR2 YFSETQ. The CDR3, as DNA: TGCGCCAGCAGCTTGGTGGTAGCGGGGATGACTGGCTACACCTTC. Encoded protein: CASSLVVAGMTGYTF.

The chain is built from TRBV4-1 and TRBJ2-7; the match to TRBD1 covers 9 bases. Trimming removed 4 bases from V and 2 bases from J; junction bases left unmatched: 6. The CDR3 is made up of 15 amino acids. Germline-derived CDR1 and CDR2 are MGHRA and YSYEKL. The CDR3: CASSPRQGGPYEQYF. CDR3 DNA: TGCGCCAGCAGCCCTCGACAGGGGGGCCCCTACGAGCAGTACTTC.

This CDR3 reads CASSISSWTMNTEAFF. In DNA, the CDR3 is TGTGCCAGTAGTATAAGTTCCTGGACAATGAACACTGAAGCTTTCTTT. This chain joins TRBV19 and TRBJ1-1, with D perhaps TRBD1 (5 bases). The V end lost 2 bases, the J end lost 0 bases, and 13 bases lay between the germline ends. Germline V gene sequence: CDR1 LNHDA, CDR2 SQIVND (reference sequence). The CDR3 is 16 residues long.

The CDR3 is CASSYDGVSNQPQHF. The CDR3 DNA reads TGTGCCAGCAGTTATGACGGAGTTAGCAATCAGCCCCAGCATTTT. This chain joins TRBV2 and TRBJ1-5, with D unclear. Trimming removed 5 bases from V and 0 bases from J, with 11 bases in between. This CDR3 is built from 15 residues. Germline CDR1 reads SNHLY; CDR2 reads FYNNEI. Using reference TRBV2 and TRBJ1-5 for the parts outside the CDR3, the full variable domain is EPEVTQTPSHQVTQMGQEVILRCVPISNHLYFYWYRQILGQKVEFLVSFYNNEISEKSEIFDDQFSVERPDGSNFTLKIRSTKLEDSAMYFCASSYDGVSNQPQHFGDGTRLSIL.

This rearrangement joins TRBV29-1 to TRBJ2-5, with D possibly matching TRBD1 (6 bases). This CDR3 has 16 amino acids. Germline V gene lookup returns CDR1 SQVTM and CDR2 ANQGSEA. Trimming stripped 5 bases from V and 5 bases from J, with 24 bases between. The CDR3 reads CSVILLLQGPEETQYF. In DNA, the CDR3 is TGCAGCGTTATTCTCCTCCTACAGGGTCCTGAGGAGACCCAGTACTTC.

The chain employs TRBV6-1 and TRBJ2-1; TRBD2 might be the D (5 bases). Germline loops: CDR1 MNHNS, CDR2 SASEGT. V was pared by 2 bases and J by 5 bases, with 13 bases between. The CDR3 consists of 15 residues. The CDR3 here is CASSETRDLHNEQFF. As DNA, the CDR3 is TGTGCCAGCAGTGAAACTAGAGACCTCCACAATGAGCAGTTCTTC.

The chain employs TRBV25-1 and TRBJ1-2, with D possibly matching TRBD1 (6 bases). Germline CDR1 is MGHDK and CDR2 is SYGVNS. V dropped 8 bases and J dropped 4 bases, with 17 bases sitting between them. CDR3 length: 14 residues. CDR3 in DNA: TGTGCCAGCCTCGAGGCAGGGGATGGCTATGGCTACACCTTC. As protein: CASLEAGDGYGYTF.

The chain couples TRBV7-2 to TRBJ2-2; D not certain. CDR1 is SGHTA and CDR2 is FQGNSA in the germline V gene. The CDR3 consists of 14 residues. V lost 5 bases and J 2 bases, leaving 9 bases between the germline ends. In DNA, the CDR3 is TGTGCCAGCAGCCGCAGTTACAACACCGGGGAGCTGTTTTTT. Protein product: CASSRSYNTGELFF.

The rearrangement joins TRBV6-6 to TRBJ2-1; 10 bases line up with TRBD1. Germline-derived CDR1 and CDR2 are MNHNY and SVGAGI (reference sequence). V lost 7 bases to trimming and J lost 5 bases; unmatched junction nucleotides: 2. The CDR3 has 13 residues. The CDR3 protein is CASTGQGNNEQFF. DNA of the CDR3: TGTGCCAGCACGGGACAGGGGAACAATGAGCAGTTCTTC.

This chain joins TRBV2 and TRBJ1-1; no definite D call. The V gene's germline CDR1 is SNHLY and CDR2 FYNNEI. Trimming removed 11 bases at V and 4 bases at J, with 14 bases between. This CDR3 has 12 residues. CDR3 DNA sequence: TGTGCCTGCTCGCGGGAGCGCACTGAAGCTTTCTTT. Its translation is CACSRERTEAFF.

This sequence joins TRBV30 and TRBJ1-1; a possible D gene is TRBD1 (5 bases). CDR3 length: 13 residues. CDR1 and CDR2 (germline): GTSNPN, SVGIG (reference sequence). Trimming took 6 bases from V and 1 from J, leaving 12 bases between them. The CDR3 nucleotides are TGTGCCTGTAATCTGGGGGGGAACACTGAAGCTTTCTTT. It translates to CACNLGGNTEAFF.

V and J are TRBV2 and TRBJ1-5; 8 bases are a match to TRBD1. V lost 4 bases to trimming and J lost 3 bases; unmatched junction nucleotides: 5. The CDR3 has 15 residues. CDR1 and CDR2 from the germline V gene are SNHLY and FYNNEI. CDR3 bases: TGTGCCAGCAGTGTGGGACAGGTGAACAATCAGCCCCAGCATTTT. It encodes CASSVGQVNNQPQHF. Variable domain in full (rest from reference TRBV2 and TRBJ1-5): EPEVTQTPSHQVTQMGQEVILRCVPISNHLYFYWYRQILGQKVEFLVSFYNNEISEKSEIFDDQFSVERPDGSNFTLKIRSTKLEDSAMYFCASSVGQVNNQPQHFGDGTRLSIL.

J is TRBJ1-2 and V is TRBV6-6; TRBD1 agrees at 7 bases. There are 15 residues in the CDR3. The V gene's germline CDR1 is MNHNY and CDR2 SVGAGI (reference sequence). V shed 4 bases and J 8 bases; nucleotides not matched to a gene: 13. CDR3 sequence (DNA): TGTGCCAGCAGTTCTCCAGAACAGGGGCCCACGGGCTACACCTTC. Translating gives CASSSPEQGPTGYTF.

V usage is TRBV5-6 and J usage is TRBJ1-2; 7 nucleotides agree with TRBD1. The V and J ends lost 5 bases and 8 bases, in that order; junction bases with no gene match: 9. This CDR3 contains 13 residues. Germline CDR1 SGHDT, CDR2 YYEEEE. CDR3 nucleotides: TGTGCCAGCAGGGGACAGTTGAGTACGGGCTACACCTTC. As protein: CASRGQLSTGYTF. Variable domain in full (rest from reference TRBV5-6 and TRBJ1-2): DAGVTQSPTHLIKTRGQQVTLRCSPKSGHDTVSWYQQALGQGPQFIFQYYEEEERQRGNFPDRFSGHQFPNYSSELNVNALLLGDSALYLCASRGQLSTGYTFGSGTRLTVV.

This chain joins TRBV2 and TRBJ1-6; D remains unclear. V gave up 3 bases and J gave up 6 bases, with 9 bases separating them. The CDR3 consists of 14 residues. The germline V gene encodes CDR1 SNHLY and CDR2 FYNNEI. The CDR3 is CASSELQFNSPLHF. The CDR3 DNA reads TGTGCCAGCAGTGAGCTCCAGTTTAATTCACCCCTCCACTTT.

The V call is TRBV18, the J call TRBJ1-2; 11 bases align to TRBD1. Trimming removed 3 bases from V and 8 bases from J; junction bases left unmatched: 11. CDR1 is KGHSH and CDR2 is LQKENI in the germline V gene. The CDR3 is 16 residues long. The CDR3 sequence is CASSPNNGQGAWGYTF. The DNA of the CDR3 is TGTGCCAGCTCACCCAATAACGGACAGGGGGCTTGGGGCTACACCTTC.

The V gene is TRBV5-6, the J gene TRBJ2-3; 7 nucleotides align to TRBD2. The trim removed 4 bases at V and 3 bases at J, leaving 5 bases unmatched. CDR1 SGHDT and CDR2 YYEEEE come from the germline V gene. CDR3 size: 14 residues. The DNA for the CDR3 is TGTGCCAGCAGCCCGATCGGGGGGACAGATACGCAGTATTTT. It specifies CASSPIGGTDTQYF.

The chain recombines TRBV5-5 with TRBJ1-2; 7 nucleotides align to TRBD1. The length of the CDR3 is 17 residues. CDR1 and CDR2 from the germline V gene are SGHKS and YYEKEE (reference sequence). The junction had 16 bases not matched to a gene; V was cut back by 4 bases and J by 4 bases. Written as DNA, the CDR3 is TGTGCCAGCAGCGCCGGGACAGACCGCCTTAGGGCCTATGGCTACACCTTC. It yields the protein CASSAGTDRLRAYGYTF. Together with reference TRBV5-5 and TRBJ1-2, the CDR3 gives the full variable domain: DAGVTQSPTHLIKTRGQQVTLRCSPISGHKSVSWYQQVLGQGPQFIFQYYEKEERGRGNFPDRFSARQFPNYSSELNVNALLLGDSALYLCASSAGTDRLRAYGYTFGSGTRLTVV.

This clone was seen only a few times. The V call is TRBV29-1, the J call TRBJ2-3; 8 nucleotides align to TRBD2. V trimming: 6 bases; J trimming: 6 bases; junction bases outside the gene matches: 11. CDR3 size: 14 residues. Germline V lookup: CDR1 SQVTM, CDR2 ANQGSEA. The CDR3 DNA reads as TGCAGCGTGCATCTAGCGGGCCAAGGGGATACGCAGTATTTT. Its translation: CSVHLAGQGDTQYF.

The chain joins TRBV7-9 to TRBJ1-2; D may be TRBD1 (6 bases). V lost 3 bases and J lost 5, with 16 bases in between. The germline gives CDR1 SEHNR, CDR2 FQNEAQ (reference sequence). The CDR3 covers 15 residues. The CDR3 DNA reads as TGTGCCAGCAGCTTCGGACAGTTCCCACGGTATGGCTACACCTTC. Translation: CASSFGQFPRYGYTF.